This entry lists 23 T cell receptor beta chains sequenced from one sample in a study of cytomegalovirus exposure and HLA in healthy donors. Use of 60 Vbeta and 13 Jbeta primers characterized the PCR. Only in-frame clones appear in the TCRdb table, and some are missing; sequencing was by immunoSEQ multiplex PCR. The table records 100,000 to 150,000 clones, roughly 80% of them present only once. What was sequenced was PBMCs. Receptors were obtained from a boy between 10 and 17 years old in good health and CMV-seronegative.

The gene calls are TRBV19 and TRBJ1-2; TRBD1 matches 12 bases. CDR3 length: 17 amino acids. With V trimmed by 0 bases and J by 6 bases, 8 bases remained unmatched. CDR1 and CDR2 from the germline V gene are LNHDA and SQIVND (reference sequence). The chain's CDR3 is CASSIEGAGTGGDGYTF. CDR3 DNA: TGTGCCAGTAGTATAGAGGGGGCCGGGACAGGGGGCGATGGCTACACCTTC.

This chain uses TRBV18 with TRBJ2-7; a weak D match, TRBD2 (6 bases). This CDR3 has 13 amino acids. CDR1 is KGHSH, CDR2 LQKENI, per germline. V was clipped by 2 bases and J by 7 bases, with 12 bases between them. The CDR3 DNA is TGTGCCAGCTCACCAAAGAGCGCGGGGGAGCAGTACTTC. Its translation: CASSPKSAGEQYF.

The CDR3 sequence is CASSGGGEGNTIYF. In DNA, the CDR3 is TGTGCCAGCAGTGGAGGGGGGGAAGGAAACACCATATATTTT. The J gene is TRBJ1-3, the V gene TRBV2; TRBD1 is a possible D gene (6 bases). This CDR3 is 14 amino acids long. V was pared by 4 bases and J by 4 bases, with 11 bases between. Germline CDR1 is SNHLY and CDR2 is FYNNEI.

J is TRBJ1-5 and V is TRBV6-1, with TRBD1 as a possible D gene (6 bases). The length of the CDR3 is 15 residues. Germline CDR1 reads MNHNS; CDR2 reads SASEGT. V gave up 0 bases and J gave up 7 bases, with 13 bases separating them. CDR3 protein: CASSEARGGRQPQHF. The CDR3 bases are TGTGCCAGCAGTGAAGCGCGGGGGGGCCGCCAGCCCCAGCATTTT.

There are a few counts of this clone. The V gene is TRBV9, the J gene TRBJ1-1; unclear D gene. CDR3 length: 14 amino acids. Germline CDR1 SGDLS, CDR2 YYNGEE. The ends were cut back, 0 bases at V and 3 bases at J, with 9 bases in the middle. The CDR3 here is CASSVAGRDTEAFF. CDR3 in DNA: TGTGCCAGCAGCGTAGCCGGGAGGGACACTGAAGCTTTCTTT.

This clone was seen a few times. The chain combines TRBV25-1 with TRBJ2-7; D is perhaps TRBD1 (5 bases). Per the germline V gene, CDR1 is MGHDK and CDR2 is SYGVNS. The CDR3 sequence is 13 residues long. V lost 11 bases to trimming and J lost 6 bases, with 20 bases between them. The CDR3 DNA reads TGTGCCTCCAGGGCCCCCTACCTCTCCGAGCAGTACTTC. This translates into CASRAPYLSEQYF.

The chain employs TRBV19 and TRBJ1-2, with 12 nucleotides matching TRBD1. V shed 5 bases, J shed 3 bases, and the junction held 7 bases outside the gene matches. Germline values: CDR1 LNHDA, CDR2 SQIVND (reference sequence). This CDR3 comprises 16 residues. CDR3 amino acids: CASSADGTGGDYGYTF. CDR3 coding DNA: TGTGCCAGTAGTGCAGACGGGACAGGGGGCGACTATGGCTACACCTTC.

The chain has TRBV11-2 and TRBJ2-1, with 9 bases matching TRBD2. This CDR3 is built from 16 residues. The V gene's germline CDR1 is SGHAT and CDR2 FQNNGV. V lost 5 bases to trimming and J lost 4 bases; unmatched junction nucleotides: 9. Here the CDR3 DNA reads TGTGCCAGCAGCCCTCGGACTAGCGTTAATTACAATGAGCAGTTCTTC. It is translated as CASSPRTSVNYNEQFF.

The V call is TRBV5-1, the J call TRBJ2-7, with D maybe TRBD2 (6 bases). V was trimmed by 7 bases and J by 2 bases, leaving 19 bases between them. CDR3 length: 15 amino acids. Per germline, CDR1 SGHRS and CDR2 YFSETQ. CDR3 in amino acids: CASRRDGRTPYEQYF. The DNA of the CDR3 is TGCGCCAGCCGGAGGGACGGTAGGACCCCCTACGAGCAGTACTTC.

The chain combines TRBV5-5 with TRBJ1-3; TRBD1 might be the D (6 bases). The CDR3 is 16 amino acids. Germline V gene lookup returns CDR1 SGHKS and CDR2 YYEKEE (reference sequence). Deletions cut 1 base from V and 0 bases from J, with 11 bases between. The CDR3 DNA reads as TGTGCCAGCAGCTTGAACAGGGCTAGCTCTGGAAACACCATATATTTT. It specifies CASSLNRASSGNTIYF.

This chain joins TRBV13 and TRBJ1-2; unclear D gene. V gave up 5 bases and J gave up 2 bases, with 12 bases separating them. Per the germline V gene, CDR1 is PRHDT and CDR2 is FYEKMQ (reference sequence). CDR3 length: 14 amino acids. The CDR3 DNA reads TGTGCCAGCAGCCCGGGTCCGGGAAACTATGGCTACACCTTC. It translates to CASSPGPGNYGYTF.

V and J are TRBV19 and TRBJ2-1, with TRBD2 matching over 14 bases. Trimming removed 6 bases from V and 6 bases from J; junction bases left unmatched: 4. The CDR3 contains 15 residues. Germline V gives CDR1 LNHDA, CDR2 SQIVND (reference sequence). CDR3 in amino acids: CASRGLAGDANEQFF. The CDR3 DNA reads TGTGCCAGTAGGGGACTAGCGGGAGACGCCAATGAGCAGTTCTTC.

This clone was seen only once. This chain connects TRBV10-3 to TRBJ1-3, with D possibly matching TRBD1 (5 bases). The CDR3 is made up of 20 amino acids. Trimming took off 4 bases at V and 2 bases at J, with 27 bases between the two ends. Germline V gene sequence: CDR1 ENHRY, CDR2 SYGVKD. CDR3 coding DNA: TGTGCCATCAGTGCAAGGGGCCCACGGGAGAGCTCTAGCCCTGGAAACACCATATATTTT. Translation gives CAISARGPRESSSPGNTIYF.

Only a few counts were recorded for this clone. The J gene is TRBJ2-3, the V gene TRBV2; 8 bases map to TRBD2. The CDR3 length is 15 residues. Germline CDR1 and CDR2: SNHLY and FYNNEI. Trimming at V came to 4 bases and at J to 6 bases, leaving 9 bases not matched to a gene. The CDR3 DNA is TGTGCCAGCAGTGTCCTCAGCGGGAGTAGGGATACGCAGTATTTT. Its translation: CASSVLSGSRDTQYF.

The V and J genes are TRBV10-3 and TRBJ1-1; 7 positions match TRBD1. The CDR3 has 12 amino acids. Germline CDR1 ENHRY, CDR2 SYGVKD. V trimming: 9 bases; J trimming: 5 bases; junction bases outside the gene matches: 6. The CDR3 nucleotides are TGTGCCATAGCAGGGGGTAGGACTGAAGCTTTCTTT. Protein: CAIAGGRTEAFF.

This chain joins TRBV4-3 and TRBJ2-1; D unclear. The V end lost 4 bases, the J end lost 0 bases, and 19 bases lay between the germline ends. The CDR3 runs 18 residues. Germline V gene data show CDR1 as LGHNA and CDR2 as YSLEER. The CDR3 DNA follows: TGCGCCAGCAGCCGTTACCTAGGTGGCTCTAGCTCCTACAATGAGCAGTTCTTC. It specifies CASSRYLGGSSSYNEQFF.

The rearrangement joins TRBV6-1 to TRBJ2-1, with D maybe TRBD2 (6 bases). Between the trimmed V and J ends, which lost 0 bases and 7 bases, there was a span of 10 bases. Germline values: CDR1 MNHNS, CDR2 SASEGT. The CDR3 consists of 14 residues. The CDR3 here is CASSEATSGNEQFF. The CDR3 DNA is TGTGCCAGCAGTGAAGCGACGAGCGGGAATGAGCAGTTCTTC.

The rearrangement uses TRBV29-1 and TRBJ2-7; 11 bases line up with TRBD2. With V trimmed by 7 bases and J by 3 bases, 5 bases remained unmatched. The CDR3 length is 13 residues. Germline lookup yields CDR1 SQVTM and CDR2 ANQGSEA. In nucleotides, the CDR3 is TGCAGCGCCGGGGGACTAGCGGTCTACGAGCAGTACTTC. Amino acid sequence: CSAGGLAVYEQYF.

The chain uses TRBV7-9 and TRBJ1-1; D unclear. The CDR3 is 16 residues long. Germline values: CDR1 SEHNR, CDR2 FQNEAQ (reference sequence). The ends were cut back, 5 bases at V and 5 bases at J, with 21 bases in the middle. This chain's CDR3 is CASSPTGSGLGTEAFF. In nucleotides, the CDR3 is TGTGCCAGCAGCCCGACGGGGAGTGGGCTCGGTACTGAAGCTTTCTTT.

This chain uses TRBV7-2 with TRBJ2-7, with TRBD2 identical over 10 bases. The germline V gene has CDR1 SGHTA and CDR2 FQGNSA. The V segment lost 3 bases and the J segment 2 bases; nucleotides outside the gene matches: 4. This CDR3 contains 15 residues. As DNA, the CDR3 is TGTGCCAGCAGCTTGGGTAGCGGGAGGCCCTACGAGCAGTACTTC. Protein sequence: CASSLGSGRPYEQYF.

The CDR3 coding sequence is TGTGCCAGCCGCCGACAGGGGACGAATGAAAAACTGTTTTTT. The encoded protein is CASRRQGTNEKLFF. The rearrangement links TRBV6-1 to TRBJ1-4; 8 nucleotides line up with TRBD1. J was trimmed by 5 bases and V by 8 bases; bases with no gene match: 7. The CDR3 covers 14 residues. Germline V gives CDR1 MNHNS, CDR2 SASEGT.

The chain employs TRBV2 and TRBJ1-6, with D tentatively TRBD1 (6 bases). The length of the CDR3 is 16 residues. Between the trimmed V and J ends, which lost 7 bases and 14 bases, there was a span of 27 bases. Germline-derived CDR1 and CDR2 are SNHLY and FYNNEI. CDR3: CASTQRGGPPLSSLHF. CDR3 bases: TGTGCCAGCACTCAGAGGGGGGGGCCGCCGCTTTCCTCCCTCCACTTT.

This clone was observed once. CDR3: CASSQASGLAGGTNTGELFF. The DNA for the CDR3 is TGTGCCAGCAGCCAGGCTTCGGGACTAGCGGGGGGTACGAACACCGGGGAGCTGTTTTTT. V and J are TRBV4-2 and TRBJ2-2, with 15 bases lining up with TRBD2. In germline, CDR1 is LGHNA, CDR2 YNFKEQ. The CDR3 runs to 20 residues. Trimming removed 3 bases from V and 0 bases from J; junction bases left unmatched: 8.